A single sample is the source of the 23 T cell receptor beta chains below, sequenced in a study of shared clonotypes between healthy human individuals. TCRdb's copy holds only in-frame clones and misses some; the assay was immunoSEQ multiplex PCR. The data contain some 2,500,000 clones, under 95% of them singletons. Sequencing used naive CD4+ T cells from PBMCs. The subset: CD45RA+ positively selected. Every receptor here comes from a man younger than 35 in good health. Some clones in this sample may be carry-over from other donors' samples.

The chain joins TRBV6-5 to TRBJ1-4, with 9 bases lining up with TRBD1. CDR3 length: 14 residues. V was pared by 6 bases and J by 8 bases, with 7 bases of the junction left unmatched. Per the germline V gene, CDR1 is MNHEY and CDR2 is SVGAGI. The CDR3 protein is CASSQGQGREKLFF. CDR3 DNA: TGTGCCAGCAGCCAAGGACAGGGGAGGGAAAAACTGTTTTTT.

In regard to this clone: Other DNA sequences in this sample translate to the same CDR3. The rearrangement joins TRBV28 to TRBJ2-3, with 12 nucleotides matching TRBD2. Trimming took 2 bases from V and 1 from J; bases not matched to a gene: 1. The CDR3 has 16 residues. CDR1 and CDR2 from the germline V gene are MDHEN and SYDVKM. The CDR3 coding sequence is TGTGCCAGCAGTTTAGCTAGCGGGAGGGGCACAGATACGCAGTATTTT. This encodes CASSLASGRGTDTQYF.

The chain carries TRBV28 and TRBJ2-5; D gene unclear. Trimming stripped 1 base from V and 0 bases from J, with 6 bases between. There are 14 residues in the CDR3. Germline-derived CDR1 and CDR2 are MDHEN and SYDVKM. The DNA of the CDR3 is TGTGCCAGCAGTTTATACGCGAACCAAGAGACCCAGTACTTC. Amino acids: CASSLYANQETQYF.

V is TRBV29-1 and J is TRBJ2-1; 7 nucleotides line up with TRBD2. Looked up from germline, CDR1 is SQVTM and CDR2 is ANQGSEA. The CDR3 has 13 amino acids. After removal of 7 bases from V and 8 bases from J, the junction contained 11 bases not matched to a gene. The CDR3 sequence is CSGGGARDYEQFF. In nucleotides, the CDR3 is TGCAGCGGGGGAGGGGCCCGAGACTATGAGCAGTTCTTC.

A remark on this clone: Other nucleotide sequences in the sample specify the same CDR3. The chain uses TRBV25-1 and TRBJ2-1, with 10 positions matching TRBD2. The CDR3 covers 14 residues. After removal of 6 bases from V and 4 bases from J, the junction contained 3 bases not matched to a gene. Germline V gene sequence: CDR1 MGHDK, CDR2 SYGVNS. The CDR3 region is CASRLAGSYNEQFF. CDR3 in DNA: TGTGCCAGCAGACTAGCGGGAAGTTACAATGAGCAGTTCTTC.

The chain combines TRBV10-3 with TRBJ1-2, with TRBD1 as a possible D gene (5 bases). The CDR3 has 15 amino acids. Germline lookup yields CDR1 ENHRY and CDR2 SYGVKD. Trimming removed 2 bases at V and 3 bases at J, with 13 bases between. CDR3 region: CAISEIQQGYYGYTF. DNA for the CDR3: TGTGCCATCAGTGAGATCCAGCAGGGCTACTATGGCTACACCTTC.

The CDR3 spells CASSLEPTDTQYF. CDR3 DNA: TGCGCCAGCAGCTTGGAACCCACAGATACGCAGTATTTT. The V call is TRBV5-1, the J call TRBJ2-3; D not resolved. CDR1 is SGHRS, CDR2 YFSETQ, per germline. The CDR3 sequence is 13 residues long. Deletions cut 0 bases from V and 2 bases from J, with 4 bases between.

V and J are TRBV11-1 and TRBJ2-7; 10 bases fit TRBD2. Germline V gives CDR1 SGHAT, CDR2 FQDESV (reference sequence). The CDR3 sequence is 15 residues long. The junction had 5 bases not matched to a gene; V was cut back by 6 bases and J by 0 bases. CDR3 nucleotide sequence: TGTGCCAGCAGGGAGAGCGGGAGGGCCTCCTACGAGCAGTACTTC. It codes for CASRESGRASYEQYF.

The gene calls are TRBV6-5 and TRBJ2-7; 14 positions match TRBD2. CDR3 length: 15 amino acids. With 6 bases clipped from V and 5 bases from J, the junction kept 6 bases outside the gene matches. In germline, CDR1 is MNHEY, CDR2 SVGAGI. CDR3 loop: CASRAPGLAGDEQYF. The CDR3 DNA reads TGTGCCAGCAGGGCACCGGGACTAGCGGGAGACGAGCAGTACTTC.

The chain recombines TRBV2 with TRBJ2-5, with a possible D match to TRBD2 (5 bases). This CDR3 has 19 residues. Germline V gives CDR1 SNHLY, CDR2 FYNNEI. V was clipped by 4 bases and J by 1 base, with 25 bases between them. In nucleotides, the CDR3 is TGTGCCAGCAGTGGGCCGGGGTTTGGGAAGTCTTTGGGCCAAGAGACCCAGTACTTC. Its translation is CASSGPGFGKSLGQETQYF.

The chain uses TRBV28 and TRBJ2-7; perhaps TRBD2 as D (5 bases). The CDR3 is 14 residues long. Per the germline V gene, CDR1 is MDHEN and CDR2 is SYDVKM. Trimming pared 6 bases from V and 2 bases from J, leaving 14 bases between. The CDR3 here is CASSLSGEPYEQYF. The CDR3 DNA sequence: TGTGCCAGCAGCCTCTCCGGGGAACCCTACGAGCAGTACTTC.

V and J are TRBV10-3 and TRBJ1-5; D unresolved. The CDR3 has 16 amino acids. Trimming removed 3 bases from V and 3 bases from J, with 15 bases in between. The germline CDR1 and CDR2 sequences are ENHRY and SYGVKD. CDR3 loop: CAISDPGGRFNQPQHF. The CDR3 DNA reads TGTGCCATCAGTGACCCCGGTGGCAGGTTCAATCAGCCCCAGCATTTT.

CDR3 in amino acids: CASSLNPAASGSEQYF. As DNA, the CDR3 is TGTGCCAGCAGCTTAAACCCGGCCGCTAGCGGGAGCGAGCAGTACTTC. V is TRBV7-2 and J is TRBJ2-7; 10 bases agree with TRBD2. V lost 2 bases and J lost 6; bases outside the gene matches: 10. In germline, CDR1 is SGHTA, CDR2 FQGNSA. The length of the CDR3 is 16 residues.

The genes are TRBV7-3 and TRBJ1-2, with D maybe TRBD1 (5 bases). V lost 0 bases and J lost 8, with 10 bases in between. Per germline, CDR1 SGHTA and CDR2 FQGTGA. This CDR3 has 13 amino acids. For the CDR3, the DNA is TGTGCCAGCAGCTTAACGGGGGTAGAGGGCTACACCTTC. Residues: CASSLTGVEGYTF.

In regard to this clone: The same CDR3 is also encoded by other DNA sequences in this sample. The genes are TRBV7-3 and TRBJ2-3, with 8 positions matching TRBD2. This CDR3 has 14 residues. CDR1 and CDR2 from the germline V gene are SGHTA and FQGTGA. With V trimmed by 3 bases and J by 6 bases, 5 bases remained unmatched. The CDR3 spells CASSLRSGTDTQYF. The CDR3 DNA is TGTGCCAGCAGCTTGCGTAGCGGGACGGATACGCAGTATTTT. Drawing the rest from reference TRBV7-3 and TRBJ2-3, the complete variable domain is GAGVSQTPSNKVTEKGKYVELRCDPISGHTALYWYRQSLGQGPEFLIYFQGTGAADDSGLPNDRFFAVRPEGSVSTLKIQRTERGDSAVYLCASSLRSGTDTQYFGPGTRLTVL.

In its sample, this clone was seen once. The chain carries TRBV7-3 and TRBJ2-3; 9 bases line up with TRBD1. V gave up 2 bases and J gave up 1 base; unmatched junction bases: 7. CDR3 size: 17 residues. Germline V CDR1 and CDR2: SGHTA, FQGTGA. CDR3 sequence (DNA): TGTGCCAGCAGCTTAGGGACAGGGTGGCGAGGCACAGATACGCAGTATTTT. Translation: CASSLGTGWRGTDTQYF. The variable domain in full, completed from reference TRBV7-3 and TRBJ2-3, reads GAGVSQTPSNKVTEKGKYVELRCDPISGHTALYWYRQSLGQGPEFLIYFQGTGAADDSGLPNDRFFAVRPEGSVSTLKIQRTERGDSAVYLCASSLGTGWRGTDTQYFGPGTRLTVL.

The genes are TRBV5-1 and TRBJ1-3; 11 bases match TRBD1. V shed 0 bases and J 6 bases; nucleotides not matched to a gene: 5. Germline CDR1 and CDR2: SGHRS and YFSETQ. The CDR3 runs 16 residues. CDR3: CASSLEGQGVANTIYF. The CDR3 nucleotides read TGCGCCAGCAGCTTGGAGGGACAGGGGGTGGCAAACACCATATATTTT.

This chain joins TRBV18 and TRBJ1-1; 9 bases fit TRBD1. The V segment lost 3 bases and the J segment 2 bases; nucleotides outside the gene matches: 7. Germline assignment: CDR1 KGHSH and CDR2 LQKENI. The CDR3 runs 16 residues. CDR3 sequence: CASSPTGTGYNTEAFF. The CDR3 nucleotides are TGTGCCAGCTCACCGACCGGGACAGGGTATAACACTGAAGCTTTCTTT.

CDR3 coding DNA: TGTGCCAGCTCACCACCTTTTTTCGTACGGGATGCCAACTCTGGAAACACCATATATTTT. This sequence encodes CASSPPFFVRDANSGNTIYF. The chain employs TRBV18 and TRBJ1-3, with D unresolved. This CDR3 spans 20 amino acids. The germline CDR1 and CDR2 sequences are KGHSH and LQKENI. Trimming took 0 bases from V and 0 from J, leaving 21 bases between them.

The chain carries TRBV28 and TRBJ2-7, with 7 bases matching TRBD1. This CDR3 is built from 15 residues. From germline, CDR1 is MDHEN and CDR2 SYDVKM. After removal of 8 bases from V and 1 base from J, the junction contained 11 bases not matched to a gene. The CDR3 sequence: CASHTPGRGSYEQYF. For the CDR3, the DNA is TGTGCCAGCCACACCCCGGGCAGGGGGTCCTACGAGCAGTACTTC.

The CDR3, as DNA: TGTGCCAGCAGCCAAGCGGCGGGGCCTTCCTACGAGCAGTACTTC. This sequence encodes CASSQAAGPSYEQYF. The chain couples TRBV4-2 to TRBJ2-7; D might be TRBD2 (6 bases). The CDR3 is 15 amino acids. V shed 1 base and J shed 1 base, with 11 bases lying between them. CDR1 and CDR2 from the germline V gene are LGHNA and YNFKEQ.

This clone was picked up one time. The chain recombines TRBV5-1 with TRBJ2-7, with a possible D match to TRBD2 (5 bases). With 4 bases removed from V and 0 bases from J, the gap between germline ends came to 11 bases. The CDR3 is 14 amino acids. CDR1 is SGHRS, CDR2 YFSETQ, per germline. CDR3 protein: CASSPDFSSYEQYF. Here the CDR3 DNA reads TGCGCCAGCAGCCCGGACTTTAGCTCCTACGAGCAGTACTTC.

The chain combines TRBV6-7 with TRBJ2-1; 10 nucleotides match TRBD2. TRBV6-7 carries the ORF label, with uncertain function. This CDR3 contains 19 residues. V was pared by 4 bases and J by 8 bases, with 20 bases of the junction left unmatched. The CDR3 nucleotides read TGTGCCAGCAGTTCACTAGCGGGAACTAGTCCTATCGGGTTCGATGAGCAGTTCTTC. Amino acids: CASSSLAGTSPIGFDEQFF.